These T cell receptor beta chains were read from a single sample in a study of T cells in Graves' hyperthyroidism and ophthalmopathy. Via MiXCR, TCRdb re-called the multiplex PCR reads, giving one row per CDR3 protein. The profile shows a few hundred thousand distinct CDR3 sequences, 35% to 55% of them singletons. Material for sequencing was peripheral blood or thyroid tissue (not recorded which). All receptors come from a woman aged 18-29 years with Graves' hyperthyroidism. CDR3s include the opening cysteine and the closing phenylalanine or tryptophan. D genes are given only for firm matches.

d_gene,v_gene,CDR3aa
.,TRBV7-9,CASSSTPAAFDSPLHF
.,TRBV29-1,CSYGGSYTEAFF
TRBD1,TRBV7-2,CASSLAGIRGQDGYTIYF
TRBD1,TRBV12-3/TRBV12-4,CASSRTWTGTASYEQYF
.,TRBV5-1,CASSLVLAGNNSPLHF
.,TRBV5-1,CASSFELTEKLFF
TRBD1,TRBV4-2,CASSLRTGGVGQPQHF
.,TRBV6-2/TRBV6-3,CASSYAAGVLTF
TRBD1,TRBV29-1,CSVSKTGGPYEQYF
.,TRBV4-1,CASSQDGKTLAFF